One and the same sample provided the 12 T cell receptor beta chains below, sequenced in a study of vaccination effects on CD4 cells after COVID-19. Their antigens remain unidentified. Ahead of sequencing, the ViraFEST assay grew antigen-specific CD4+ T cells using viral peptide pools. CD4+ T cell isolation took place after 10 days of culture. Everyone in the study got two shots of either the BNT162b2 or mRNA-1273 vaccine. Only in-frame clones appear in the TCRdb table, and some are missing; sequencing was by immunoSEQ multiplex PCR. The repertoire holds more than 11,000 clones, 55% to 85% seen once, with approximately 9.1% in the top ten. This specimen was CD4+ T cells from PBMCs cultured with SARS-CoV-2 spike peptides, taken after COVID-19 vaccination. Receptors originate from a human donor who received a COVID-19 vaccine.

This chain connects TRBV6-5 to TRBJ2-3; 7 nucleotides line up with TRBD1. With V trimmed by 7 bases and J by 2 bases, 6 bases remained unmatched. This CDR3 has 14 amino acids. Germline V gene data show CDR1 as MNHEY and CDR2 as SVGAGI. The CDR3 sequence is CASTLGQPTDTQYF. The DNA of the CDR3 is TGTGCCAGCACCTTGGGACAGCCCACAGATACGCAGTATTTT.

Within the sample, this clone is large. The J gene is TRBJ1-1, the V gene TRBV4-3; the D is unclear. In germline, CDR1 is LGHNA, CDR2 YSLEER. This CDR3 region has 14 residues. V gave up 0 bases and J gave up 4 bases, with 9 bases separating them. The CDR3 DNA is TGCGCCAGCAGCCAAGATGGTGCTGGCACTGAAGCTTTCTTT. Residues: CASSQDGAGTEAFF.

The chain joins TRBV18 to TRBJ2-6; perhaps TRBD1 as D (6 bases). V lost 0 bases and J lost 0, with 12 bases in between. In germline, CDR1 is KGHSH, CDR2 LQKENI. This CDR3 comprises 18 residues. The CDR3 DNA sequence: TGTGCCAGCTCACCACCGGGACAACCTATCTCTGGGGCCAACGTCCTGACTTTC. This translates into CASSPPGQPISGANVLTF.

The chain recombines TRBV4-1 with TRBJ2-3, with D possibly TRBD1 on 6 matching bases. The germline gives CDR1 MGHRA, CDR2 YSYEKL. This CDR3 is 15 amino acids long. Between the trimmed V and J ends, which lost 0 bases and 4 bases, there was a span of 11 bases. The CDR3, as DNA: TGCGCCAGCAGCCAAGATCGACAGGTCGCAGATACGCAGTATTTT. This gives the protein CASSQDRQVADTQYF.

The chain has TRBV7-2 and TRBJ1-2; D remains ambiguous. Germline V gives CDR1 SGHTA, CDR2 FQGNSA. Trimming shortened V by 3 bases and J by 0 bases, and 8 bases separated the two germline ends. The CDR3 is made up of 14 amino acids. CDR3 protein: CASSLFGANYGYTF. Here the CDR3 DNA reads TGTGCCAGCAGCTTGTTCGGAGCTAACTATGGCTACACCTTC.

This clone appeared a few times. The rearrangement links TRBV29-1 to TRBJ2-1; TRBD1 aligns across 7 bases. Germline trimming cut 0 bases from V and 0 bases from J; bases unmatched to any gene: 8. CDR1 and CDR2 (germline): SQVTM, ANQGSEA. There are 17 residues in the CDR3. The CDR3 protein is CSVEDSATGHSYNEQFF. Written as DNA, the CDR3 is TGCAGCGTTGAAGATTCCGCGACAGGGCACTCCTACAATGAGCAGTTCTTC.

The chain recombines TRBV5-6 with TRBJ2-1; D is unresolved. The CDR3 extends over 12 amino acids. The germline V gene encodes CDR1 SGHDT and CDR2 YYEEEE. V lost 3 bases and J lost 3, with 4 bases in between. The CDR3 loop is CASSSDYNEQFF. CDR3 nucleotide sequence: TGTGCCAGCAGCTCCGACTACAATGAGCAGTTCTTC. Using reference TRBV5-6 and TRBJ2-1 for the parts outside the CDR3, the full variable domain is DAGVTQSPTHLIKTRGQQVTLRCSPKSGHDTVSWYQQALGQGPQFIFQYYEEEERQRGNFPDRFSGHQFPNYSSELNVNALLLGDSALYLCASSSDYNEQFFGPGTRLTVL.

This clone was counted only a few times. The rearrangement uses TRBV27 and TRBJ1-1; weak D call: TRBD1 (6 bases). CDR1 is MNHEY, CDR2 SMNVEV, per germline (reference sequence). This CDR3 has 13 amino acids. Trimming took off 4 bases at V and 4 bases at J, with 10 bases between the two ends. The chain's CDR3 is CASSYRVTTEAFF. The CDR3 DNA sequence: TGTGCCAGCAGTTACAGGGTTACCACTGAAGCTTTCTTT.

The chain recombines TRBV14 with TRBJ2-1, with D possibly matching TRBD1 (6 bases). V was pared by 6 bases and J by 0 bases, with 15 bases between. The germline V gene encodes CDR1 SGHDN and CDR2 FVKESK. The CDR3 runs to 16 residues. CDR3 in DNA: TGTGCCAGCAGGGACATGAGGGGGAGCTCCTACAATGAGCAGTTCTTC. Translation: CASRDMRGSSYNEQFF.

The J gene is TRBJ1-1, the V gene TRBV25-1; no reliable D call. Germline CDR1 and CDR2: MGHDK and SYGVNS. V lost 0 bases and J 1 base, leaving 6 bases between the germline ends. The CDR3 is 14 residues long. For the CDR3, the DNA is TGTGCCAGCAGTGAATATGGGCAGAACACTGAAGCTTTCTTT. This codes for CASSEYGQNTEAFF.

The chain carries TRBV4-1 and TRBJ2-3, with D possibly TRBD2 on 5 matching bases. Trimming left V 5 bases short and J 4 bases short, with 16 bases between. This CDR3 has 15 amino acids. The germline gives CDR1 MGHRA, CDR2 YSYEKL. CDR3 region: CASSFTPGSADTQYF. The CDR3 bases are TGCGCCAGCAGCTTTACTCCAGGTAGCGCAGATACGCAGTATTTT.

The CDR3 DNA reads TGTGCCAGCAGTTACGGCGGGGTCTCCTATGGCTACACCTTC. It specifies CASSYGGVSYGYTF. The rearrangement joins TRBV6-2 or TRBV6-3 to TRBJ1-2, with D unresolved. The CDR3 length is 14 residues. V was pared by 2 bases and J by 4 bases, with 11 bases between. Germline V gene data show CDR1 as MNHEY and CDR2 as SVGEGT.